This T cell receptor beta chain stems from a study of blood T cell repertoires in COVID-19. Study overall: Acute and convalescent COVID-19 samples came from the United States, Italy and Spain. PBMCs, B-cell-depleted T cells, or T cells were the source of the cDNA or gDNA that made up the material.

In the source study's methods: Reference gene primer amplification yielded estimated nucleated cell counts. Here immunoSEQ multiplex PCR was the method, and the copy in TCRdb shows in-frame clones only, minus some. That table supplies the V and J calls and clone size; D and trimming were determined from the DNA. This sample has around 81,000 clones, with around 86% found just once. Germline V gene data show CDR1 as KGHDR and CDR2 as SFDVKD. The CDR3 has 15 residues. In the case of this clone: Mismatch with germline at one junction end may stem from a read error.

This chain joins TRBV24-1 and TRBJ2-1, with 7 bases matching TRBD1. Sequenced: peripheral blood. The TCR comes from an older woman with acute or convalescent COVID-19. CDR3 protein: CATSSVGQAYDEQFF. The CDR3 DNA sequence: TGTGCCACCAGCTCCGTCGGACAGGCCTACGATGAGCAGTTCTTC.